One and the same sample provided the 21 T cell receptor beta chains below, sequenced in a study of T cells after yellow fever vaccination. One entry per CDR3 protein, called by TCRdb with MiXCR from the 5' RACE reads. Of 140,000 to 150,000 distinct CDR3 sequences listed, just over 6.5% are singletons. Source: CD4+ T cells sorted from PBMCs, taken 10 days after the yellow fever booster vaccination. All receptors derive from a man aged 25-45 years who received the YFV17D yellow fever vaccine.

The sample holds many counts of this clonotype. The chain employs TRBV14 and TRBJ2-3, with D maybe TRBD2 (6 bases). Looked up from germline, CDR1 is SGHDN and CDR2 is FVKESK. This CDR3 comprises 16 residues. Trimming removed 2 bases at V and 5 bases at J, with 17 bases between. The CDR3 loop reads CASSQRHSGVGDTQYF. DNA of the CDR3: TGTGCCAGCAGCCAAAGGCATAGCGGAGTGGGAGATACGCAGTATTTT.

The chain's CDR3 is CSTMSTSGSTDTQYF. CDR3 nucleotide sequence: TGCAGTACTATGAGCACTAGCGGAAGCACAGATACGCAGTATTTT. The chain couples TRBV20-1 to TRBJ2-3; 8 nucleotides agree with TRBD2. Trimming at V came to 8 bases and at J to 0 bases, leaving 10 bases not matched to a gene. Germline CDR1 and CDR2: DFQATT and SNEGSKA (reference sequence). This CDR3 is built from 15 residues.

The sample holds a few counts of this clonotype. The chain links TRBV7-9 to TRBJ2-1; no reliable D call. Trimming left V 8 bases short and J 8 bases short, with 16 bases between. CDR3 length equals 13 residues. Germline V gene sequence: CDR1 SEHNR, CDR2 FQNEAQ (reference sequence). Written as DNA, the CDR3 is TGTGCCAGCTTGCGAGGCAGTTTCGATGAGCAGTTCTTC. Its translation is CASLRGSFDEQFF.

V is TRBV7-3 and J is TRBJ2-2; either TRBD1 or TRBD2 may fit D (5 bases each). The CDR3 spans 13 residues. Germline CDR1 SGHTA, CDR2 FQGTGA. Trimming pared 6 bases from V and 7 bases from J, leaving 12 bases between. The CDR3 sequence: CASSRTRGGELFF. The CDR3, as DNA: TGTGCCAGCAGTCGGACACGGGGCGGGGAGCTGTTTTTT.

This clonotype has ten or more counts. The chain couples TRBV20-1 to TRBJ2-1; 7 bases line up with TRBD2. CDR1 is DFQATT, CDR2 SNEGSKA, per germline (reference sequence). The trim removed 5 bases at V and 5 bases at J, leaving 6 bases unmatched. This CDR3 has 13 amino acids. The CDR3 reads CSARGLADNEQFF. The CDR3 DNA reads as TGCAGTGCTCGAGGGCTAGCGGACAATGAGCAGTTCTTC.

This clonotype has a count of ten or more. The chain has TRBV5-1 and TRBJ2-1; 8 positions agree with TRBD1. CDR3 length: 15 amino acids. Losses at the gene ends were 4 bases for V and 3 bases for J; bases not matched to a gene: 6. Germline V gene data show CDR1 as SGHRS and CDR2 as YFSETQ. The CDR3 region has the DNA TGCGCCAGCAGCCCCGGACAGGGATACTACAATGAGCAGTTCTTC. The encoded protein is CASSPGQGYYNEQFF.

This clonotype was seen at least ten times. This chain connects TRBV7-9 to TRBJ2-1, with TRBD2 matching over 11 bases. Losses at the gene ends were 4 bases for V and 15 bases for J; bases not matched to a gene: 14. Per the germline V gene, CDR1 is SEHNR and CDR2 is FQNEAQ (reference sequence). The CDR3 runs to 15 residues. CDR3 coding DNA: TGTGCCAGCAGCTCCTTAGCGGGAGGGCCACCGGGGCTGTTCTTC. This gives the protein CASSSLAGGPPGLFF.

This clonotype was picked up many times. This chain joins TRBV7-2 and TRBJ2-2; 8 bases map to TRBD2. The junction had 4 bases not matched to a gene; V was cut back by 1 base and J by 3 bases. Germline V gene sequence: CDR1 SGHTA, CDR2 FQGNSA. This CDR3 spans 16 amino acids. CDR3 nucleotide sequence: TGTGCCAGCAGCTTAGGTCGAGCGGGAGACACCGGGGAGCTGTTTTTT. It is translated as CASSLGRAGDTGELFF.

This clonotype has ten or more counts. The chain links TRBV28 to TRBJ2-3; D is perhaps TRBD2 (6 bases). This CDR3 spans 14 amino acids. Trimming pared 2 bases from V and 4 bases from J, leaving 10 bases between. Germline CDR1 MDHEN, CDR2 SYDVKM. Here the CDR3 DNA reads TGTGCCAGCAGTTTAGGGGGGATCCCAGATACGCAGTATTTT. It codes for CASSLGGIPDTQYF.

There are many counts of this clonotype. Here the CDR3 reads CASRGIQGNYGYTF. CDR3 in DNA: TGTGCCAGCAGGGGGATACAGGGGAACTATGGCTACACCTTC. The chain employs TRBV28 and TRBJ1-2; 7 nucleotides match TRBD1. This CDR3 has 14 residues. Trimming took 6 bases from V and 2 from J; bases not matched to a gene: 6. Germline values: CDR1 MDHEN, CDR2 SYDVKM.

At least ten counts were recorded for this clonotype. This sequence joins TRBV20-1 and TRBJ2-1; no clear D gene. The ends were cut back, 5 bases at V and 4 bases at J, with 15 bases in the middle. This CDR3 is built from 14 residues. Germline V lookup: CDR1 DFQATT, CDR2 SNEGSKA (reference sequence). CDR3 region: CSAFRTTTYNEQFF. Written as DNA, the CDR3 is TGCAGTGCTTTCCGGACCACTACATACAATGAGCAGTTCTTC.

This clonotype was recorded many times. V and J are TRBV11-3 and TRBJ2-5, with D perhaps matching TRBD2 (5 bases). The CDR3 totals 15 residues. Germline V lookup: CDR1 SGHNT, CDR2 YENEEA. Deletions cut 0 bases from V and 1 base from J, with 9 bases between. The CDR3 protein is CASSLDHSVQETQYF. The CDR3 DNA reads TGTGCCAGCAGCTTAGATCATAGCGTCCAAGAGACCCAGTACTTC.

The chain has TRBV6-2 or TRBV6-3 and TRBJ1-2; D is unresolved. Germline CDR1 reads MNHEY; CDR2 reads SVGEGT. Between the trimmed V and J ends, which lost 4 bases and 5 bases, there was a span of 8 bases. CDR3 length equals 12 residues. The CDR3 coding sequence is TGTGCCAGCAGTTGGGTTCAATATGGCTACACCTTC. It encodes CASSWVQYGYTF.

This clonotype showed up many times. The V gene is TRBV3-1, the J gene TRBJ2-7; 12 positions match TRBD2. V lost 2 bases and J lost 5; bases outside the gene matches: 10. The germline V gene encodes CDR1 LGHDT and CDR2 YNNKEL (reference sequence). The CDR3 runs to 17 residues. The DNA for the CDR3 is TGTGCCAGCAGCCAAATATTTGGACTAGCGGGATTCAACGAGCAGTACTTC. Translated: CASSQIFGLAGFNEQYF.

This clonotype was picked up many times. This CDR3 reads CASSHGGSSYEQYF. The CDR3 coding sequence is TGTGCCAGCAGCCATGGCGGCTCCTCCTACGAGCAGTACTTC. The chain is built from TRBV7-3 and TRBJ2-7; D not resolved. The CDR3 is 14 residues long. V was pared by 5 bases and J by 0 bases, with 11 bases between. Germline CDR1 and CDR2: SGHTA and FQGTGA.

This clonotype was counted ten times or more. The chain couples TRBV7-2 to TRBJ2-1, with 9 bases lining up with TRBD2. The CDR3 covers 16 residues. Germline lookup yields CDR1 SGHTA and CDR2 FQGNSA. Trimming took 5 bases from V and 7 from J; bases not matched to a gene: 12. CDR3 in DNA: TGTGCCAGCAGCAAACTTAGCGGGAGTGGGTATAATGAGCAGTTCTTC. This codes for CASSKLSGSGYNEQFF.

In its sample, this clonotype was seen many times. The DNA for the CDR3 is TGCAGTGCTAGAGTGGCAGCAAGCGGGAGGGTCTCCTATGGCTACACCTTC. This encodes CSARVAASGRVSYGYTF. V usage is TRBV20-1 and J usage is TRBJ1-2; the D is unclear. The V gene's germline CDR1 is DFQATT and CDR2 SNEGSKA (reference sequence). The CDR3 has 17 amino acids. V was clipped by 1 base and J by 4 bases, with 22 bases between them.

This clonotype showed up many times. The CDR3 DNA is TGTGCCAGCACCCTCGGGCGATGGGCGGGGAACTACAATGAGCAGTTCTTC. Protein sequence: CASTLGRWAGNYNEQFF. The chain joins TRBV7-9 to TRBJ2-1, with D possibly TRBD2 on 6 matching bases. This CDR3 contains 17 residues. Germline V lookup: CDR1 SEHNR, CDR2 FQNEAQ (reference sequence). Trimming took off 7 bases at V and 3 bases at J, with 22 bases between the two ends. Full variable domain (remainder filled in from reference TRBV7-9 and TRBJ2-1): DTGVSQNPRHKITKRGQNVTFRCDPISEHNRLYWYRQTLGQGPEFLTYFQNEAQLEKSRLLSDRFSAERPKGSFSTLEIQRTEQGDSAMYLCASTLGRWAGNYNEQFFGPGTRLTVL.

This clonotype was found many times. The genes are TRBV30 and TRBJ1-1, with D unresolved. Trimming removed 2 bases at V and 0 bases at J, with 7 bases between. The CDR3 is 13 residues long. Germline values: CDR1 GTSNPN, CDR2 SVGIG (reference sequence). The CDR3 region is CAWSPQLNTEAFF. CDR3 DNA sequence: TGTGCCTGGAGTCCACAGCTGAACACTGAAGCTTTCTTT.

V gene TRBV4-1 combines with J gene TRBJ2-6, with 7 bases identical to TRBD1. This CDR3 is 21 amino acids long. Trimming cost V 1 base and J 0 bases; bases outside gene matches: 15. The germline gives CDR1 MGHRA, CDR2 YSYEKL. The chain's CDR3 is CASSQAPLTGTVNSGANVLTF. The CDR3 DNA is TGCGCCAGCAGCCAAGCCCCCTTAACCGGGACAGTGAACTCTGGGGCCAACGTCCTGACTTTC.

This clonotype was seen many times. The chain combines TRBV5-1 with TRBJ2-1, with TRBD1 matching over 9 bases. Germline-derived CDR1 and CDR2 are SGHRS and YFSETQ. The CDR3 runs to 14 residues. V gave up 9 bases and J gave up 4 bases; unmatched junction bases: 8. CDR3 nucleotides: TGCGCCACCACCCCGGGACAGGGATACAATGAGCAGTTCTTC. As protein: CATTPGQGYNEQFF.